The 21 T cell receptor beta chains listed next were all sequenced from one sample in a study of blood T cell dynamics during melanoma immunotherapy. TCRdb's table, derived via immunoSEQ multiplex PCR, lists solely in-frame clones and lacks some. The sample includes about 12,000 clones, around 84% of them seen just once. Time point denoted: pre-treatment baseline. The sample here was blood, taken from a patient treated with checkpoint blockade. Receptor source: a human donor with melanoma.

This chain connects TRBV15 to TRBJ2-1; the match to TRBD2 covers 12 bases. Germline V gives CDR1 LNHNV, CDR2 YYDKDF (reference sequence). V was pared by 5 bases and J by 5 bases, with 4 bases of the junction left unmatched. The CDR3 runs to 15 residues. The CDR3 bases are TGTGCCACCAGCCGGGGACTAGCGGGCGACAATGAGCAGTTCTTC. Translated, it gives CATSRGLAGDNEQFF.

The chain uses TRBV5-4 and TRBJ2-5; no definite D call. CDR1 and CDR2 (germline): SGHNT, YYREEE (reference sequence). V gave up 0 bases and J gave up 2 bases, with 14 bases separating them. The CDR3 loop spans 16 amino acids. CDR3 coding DNA: TGTGCCAGCAGCTTGGCCCGAAGCTTACTACAAGAGACCCAGTACTTC. Translating gives CASSLARSLLQETQYF.

The chain carries TRBV14 and TRBJ2-3, with 7 nucleotides matching TRBD2. Germline CDR1 reads SGHDN; CDR2 reads FVKESK. V lost 2 bases, J lost 3 bases, and 17 bases stayed unmatched. The CDR3 covers 19 residues. The CDR3 loop is CASSQSWLAARSGTDTQYF. In DNA, the CDR3 is TGTGCCAGCAGCCAAAGCTGGCTAGCGGCGAGGAGTGGTACAGATACGCAGTATTTT.

V gene TRBV5-1 combines with J gene TRBJ1-2; D perhaps matches TRBD1 (5 bases). Trimming shortened V by 4 bases and J by 3 bases, and 19 bases separated the two germline ends. Germline V gene sequence: CDR1 SGHRS, CDR2 YFSETQ. This CDR3 contains 16 residues. The CDR3 sequence is CASSPDRGGGDYGYTF. CDR3 coding DNA: TGCGCCAGCAGCCCCGACCGGGGGGGAGGCGACTATGGCTACACCTTC.

The genes are TRBV29-1 and TRBJ2-1; D is perhaps TRBD1 (6 bases). The CDR3 sequence is 11 residues long. The V gene lost 6 bases and the J gene lost 12 bases, with 15 bases spanning the gap. Germline V gene data show CDR1 as SQVTM and CDR2 as ANQGSEA. The CDR3 DNA reads TGCAGCGTAGTACGGGACACCTCGCAGTTCTTC. The encoded protein is CSVVRDTSQFF.

The CDR3 region is CASTLTGFNEQYF. CDR3 DNA: TGTGCCAGCACCCTAACAGGGTTTAATGAGCAGTACTTC. The V call is TRBV7-9, the J call TRBJ2-7; D may be TRBD1 (6 bases). The CDR3 has 13 residues. Germline V gives CDR1 SEHNR, CDR2 FQNEAQ (reference sequence). V lost 7 bases and J 7 bases, leaving 17 bases between the germline ends. Together with reference TRBV7-9 and TRBJ2-7, the CDR3 gives the full variable domain: DTGVSQNPRHKITKRGQNVTFRCDPISEHNRLYWYRQTLGQGPEFLTYFQNEAQLEKSRLLSDRFSAERPKGSFSTLEIQRTEQGDSAMYLCASTLTGFNEQYFGPGTRLTVT.

The chain is built from TRBV2 and TRBJ1-6; no reliable D call. Trimming removed 3 bases at V and 7 bases at J, with 13 bases between. Germline CDR1 is SNHLY and CDR2 is FYNNEI. CDR3 length: 15 amino acids. The CDR3 region is CASSEPNQRNSPLHF. The CDR3 DNA sequence: TGTGCCAGCAGTGAGCCAAACCAGAGGAATTCACCCCTCCACTTT.

The chain joins TRBV7-2 to TRBJ2-3; D might be TRBD1 (5 bases). The CDR3 is 16 residues long. Germline V CDR1 and CDR2: SGHTA, FQGNSA. Trimming removed 0 bases from V and 2 bases from J, with 12 bases in between. The DNA of the CDR3 is TGTGCCAGCAGCTTAGCGGCAGGGTTCTCCACAGATACGCAGTATTTT. This translates into CASSLAAGFSTDTQYF.

The J gene is TRBJ2-4, the V gene TRBV4-2; 7 bases are shared with TRBD2. Germline V gene lookup returns CDR1 LGHNA and CDR2 YNFKEQ. This CDR3 is built from 16 residues. With 4 bases clipped from V and 0 bases from J, the junction kept 6 bases outside the gene matches. For the CDR3, the DNA is TGTGCCAGCAGCCCTCAGGGAGGGTTAGCCAAAAACATTCAGTACTTC. As protein: CASSPQGGLAKNIQYF.

This clone has a handful of counts. The chain joins TRBV19 to TRBJ1-4, with D possibly being TRBD1 (5 bases). V lost 3 bases and J lost 5, with 13 bases in between. The CDR3 covers 15 residues. Per the germline V gene, CDR1 is LNHDA and CDR2 is SQIVND (reference sequence). CDR3 DNA sequence: TGTGCCAGTAGTATCAGGGCAGGGCCAAATGAAAAACTGTTTTTT. Translating gives CASSIRAGPNEKLFF. Full variable domain (missing parts from reference TRBV19 and TRBJ1-4): DGGITQSPKYLFRKEGQNVTLSCEQNLNHDAMYWYRQDPGQGLRLIYYSQIVNDFQKGDIAEGYSVSREKKESFPLTVTSAQKNPTAFYLCASSIRAGPNEKLFFGSGTQLSVL.

In its sample, this clone was seen once. The DNA for the CDR3 is TGTGCCGGCCGGGGGGGTTCTGGCTACACCTTC. Its translation is CAGRGGSGYTF. This chain joins TRBV11-2 and TRBJ1-2, with a possible D match to TRBD1 (5 bases). Trimming removed 11 bases from V and 7 bases from J, with 14 bases in between. Germline V CDR1 and CDR2: SGHAT, FQNNGV. The CDR3 runs to 11 residues.

This clone was seen only once. The rearrangement links TRBV5-1 to TRBJ1-4; D call uncertain. The CDR3 length is 14 residues. Germline CDR1 and CDR2: SGHRS and YFSETQ. Trimming shortened V by 1 base and J by 4 bases, and 8 bases separated the two germline ends. Here the CDR3 DNA reads TGCGCCAGCAGCTTGTCTATGAGTAATGAAAAACTGTTTTTT. Translation: CASSLSMSNEKLFF.

The chain is built from TRBV6-1 and TRBJ1-1, with a possible D match to TRBD1 (6 bases). Trimming cost V 4 bases and J 5 bases, with 17 bases left between them. The CDR3 length is 15 residues. Germline V gene sequence: CDR1 MNHNS, CDR2 SASEGT. CDR3 sequence reads: CASSGPMGGFTEAFF. CDR3 in DNA: TGTGCCAGCAGTGGTCCTATGGGGGGCTTTACTGAAGCTTTCTTT.

The gene calls are TRBV4-2 and TRBJ2-1; 9 bases match TRBD2. This CDR3 region has 15 residues. V lost 0 bases and J lost 6; bases outside the gene matches: 3. Germline values: CDR1 LGHNA, CDR2 YNFKEQ. The CDR3 here is CASSQEGLAANEQFF. The CDR3 DNA is TGTGCCAGCAGCCAAGAGGGACTAGCCGCCAATGAGCAGTTCTTC.

J is TRBJ1-6 and V is TRBV11-2; D gene unclear. CDR3 length equals 14 residues. V lost 3 bases to trimming and J lost 9 bases, with 12 bases between them. Germline values: CDR1 SGHAT, CDR2 FQNNGV. CDR3 DNA: TGTGCCAGCAGCTTCGGACGGGAAATTTCACCCCTCCACTTT. Its translation is CASSFGREISPLHF.

The chain links TRBV28 to TRBJ1-5; 11 bases align to TRBD1. The CDR3 loop spans 17 amino acids. CDR1 is MDHEN and CDR2 is SYDVKM in the germline V gene. Trimming at V came to 10 bases and at J to 6 bases, leaving 17 bases not matched to a gene. CDR3 region: CATAPGTGGNWGQPQHF. CDR3 coding DNA: TGTGCCACCGCCCCGGGGACAGGGGGAAATTGGGGTCAGCCCCAGCATTTT.

The chain joins TRBV19 to TRBJ2-5; no definite D call. The V gene lost 2 bases and the J gene lost 1 base, with 8 bases spanning the gap. From germline, CDR1 is LNHDA and CDR2 SQIVND (reference sequence). There are 14 residues in the CDR3. DNA for the CDR3: TGTGCCAGTAGTATATCAAGGGCCCAAGAGACCCAGTACTTC. This codes for CASSISRAQETQYF.

The chain uses TRBV15 and TRBJ1-6, with TRBD1 as a possible D gene (6 bases). In germline, CDR1 is LNHNV, CDR2 YYDKDF (reference sequence). Deletions cut 5 bases from V and 7 bases from J, with 21 bases between. CDR3 length: 17 residues. CDR3 sequence reads: CATSSNQRTGRNSPLHF. Here the CDR3 DNA reads TGTGCCACCAGCTCAAATCAACGTACAGGGAGAAATTCACCCCTCCACTTT. Based on the CDR3 plus reference TRBV15 and TRBJ1-6, the full variable domain is DAMVIQNPRYQVTQFGKPVTLSCSQTLNHNVMYWYQQKSSQAPKLLFHYYDKDFNNEADTPDNFQSRRPNTSFCFLDIRSPGLGDTAMYLCATSSNQRTGRNSPLHFGNGTRLTVT.

The V gene is TRBV19, the J gene TRBJ1-5; D gene uncertain. This CDR3 has 15 amino acids. The ends were cut back, 1 base at V and 0 bases at J, with 7 bases in the middle. Germline V CDR1 and CDR2: LNHDA, SQIVND (reference sequence). Here the CDR3 DNA reads TGTGCCAGTAGTATAGGGCAGGCTAGCAATCAGCCCCAGCATTTT. As protein: CASSIGQASNQPQHF.

The rearrangement uses TRBV4-2 and TRBJ1-3; D unclear. The CDR3 contains 16 residues. Germline V gene data show CDR1 as LGHNA and CDR2 as YNFKEQ. Trimming left V 4 bases short and J 0 bases short, with 13 bases between. CDR3 sequence: CASSPTEAFSGNTIYF. The CDR3 coding sequence is TGTGCCAGCAGCCCAACGGAGGCATTCTCTGGAAACACCATATATTTT.

This clone showed up just once. In nucleotides, the CDR3 is TGTGCCAGCAGCTCCCGGCGGGGGTTTAGCACAGATACGCAGTATTTT. This sequence encodes CASSSRRGFSTDTQYF. The chain combines TRBV5-4 with TRBJ2-3, with 7 positions matching TRBD2. The CDR3 loop spans 16 amino acids. Germline CDR1 reads SGHNT; CDR2 reads YYREEE (reference sequence). V lost 3 bases to trimming and J lost 0 bases; unmatched junction nucleotides: 7.